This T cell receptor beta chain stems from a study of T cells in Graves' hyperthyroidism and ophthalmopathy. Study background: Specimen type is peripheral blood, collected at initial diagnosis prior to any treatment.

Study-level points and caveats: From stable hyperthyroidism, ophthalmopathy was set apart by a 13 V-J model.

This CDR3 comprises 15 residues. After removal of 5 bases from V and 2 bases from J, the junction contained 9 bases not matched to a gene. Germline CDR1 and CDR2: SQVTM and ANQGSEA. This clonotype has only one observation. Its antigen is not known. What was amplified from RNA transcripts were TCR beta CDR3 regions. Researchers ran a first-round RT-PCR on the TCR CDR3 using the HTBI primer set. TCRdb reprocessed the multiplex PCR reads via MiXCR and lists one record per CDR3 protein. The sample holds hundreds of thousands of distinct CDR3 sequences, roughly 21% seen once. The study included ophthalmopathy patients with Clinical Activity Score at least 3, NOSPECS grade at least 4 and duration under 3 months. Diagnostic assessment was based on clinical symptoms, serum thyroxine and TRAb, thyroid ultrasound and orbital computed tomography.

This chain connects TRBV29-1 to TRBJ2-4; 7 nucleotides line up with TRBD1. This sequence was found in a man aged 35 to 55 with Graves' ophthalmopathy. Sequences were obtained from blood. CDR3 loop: CSVTTGRGTKNIQYF. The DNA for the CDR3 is TGCAGCGTTACGACAGGGAGAGGGACCAAAAACATTCAGTACTTC.